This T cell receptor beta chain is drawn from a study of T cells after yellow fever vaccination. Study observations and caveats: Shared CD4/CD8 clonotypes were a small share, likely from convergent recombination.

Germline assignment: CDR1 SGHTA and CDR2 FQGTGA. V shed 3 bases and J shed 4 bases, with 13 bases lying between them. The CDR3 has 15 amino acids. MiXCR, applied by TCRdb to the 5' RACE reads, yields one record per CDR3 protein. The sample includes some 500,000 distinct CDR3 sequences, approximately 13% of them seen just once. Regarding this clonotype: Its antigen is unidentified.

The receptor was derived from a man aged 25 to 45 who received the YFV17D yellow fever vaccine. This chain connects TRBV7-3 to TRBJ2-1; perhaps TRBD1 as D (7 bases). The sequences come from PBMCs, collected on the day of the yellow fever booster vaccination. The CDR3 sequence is CASSFGGTDYNEQFF. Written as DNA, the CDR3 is TGTGCCAGCAGCTTCGGAGGGACAGATTACAATGAGCAGTTCTTC.